Shown below are 5 T cell receptor beta chains from a single sample sequenced in a study of cytotoxic CD8 clonotypes in ibrutinib-treated CLL. Using immunoSEQ multiplex PCR, the repertoire was profiled, and TCRdb retains in-frame clones only, with some absent. In the table there are about 180,000 clones, around 80% of which are singletons. The sample in question was PBMCs, obtained after 24 months of ibrutinib treatment. All receptors come from a human donor with chronic lymphocytic leukemia.

The gene calls are TRBV25-1 and TRBJ2-7, with D perhaps matching TRBD2 (6 bases). Trimming pared 2 bases from V and 2 bases from J, leaving 10 bases between. The CDR3 runs 14 residues. The germline gives CDR1 MGHDK, CDR2 SYGVNS. CDR3: CASSEHSGPYEQYF. The CDR3 nucleotides are TGTGCCAGCAGTGAACACAGCGGGCCCTACGAGCAGTACTTC.

The rearrangement uses TRBV7-9 and TRBJ1-1; possibly TRBD1 for D (6 bases). Germline V gene data show CDR1 as SEHNR and CDR2 as FQNEAQ (reference sequence). This CDR3 is 16 amino acids long. V shed 5 bases and J shed 0 bases, with 16 bases lying between them. The CDR3: CASSPRPGALNTEAFF. For the CDR3, the DNA is TGTGCCAGCAGCCCCCGGCCAGGGGCCCTGAACACTGAAGCTTTCTTT.

The chain links TRBV11-2 to TRBJ1-1; D perhaps matches TRBD1 (6 bases). This CDR3 is 16 amino acids long. Trimming took off 5 bases at V and 6 bases at J, with 22 bases between the two ends. Germline-derived CDR1 and CDR2 are SGHAT and FQNNGV. The CDR3 coding sequence is TGTGCCAGCAGCCCCCACAGGGCCCGGGGCCGACCTGAAGCTTTCTTT. It codes for CASSPHRARGRPEAFF.

V is TRBV27 and J is TRBJ1-2; TRBD1 might be the D (5 bases). The germline V gene has CDR1 MNHEY and CDR2 SMNVEV (reference sequence). V lost 1 base and J lost 8, with 11 bases in between. The length of the CDR3 is 13 residues. The CDR3 DNA sequence: TGTGCCAGCAGTTTATACCTCGACAGAGGCTACACCTTC. Its translation is CASSLYLDRGYTF.

This clone turned up a few times. This chain connects TRBV6-1 to TRBJ2-7, with 8 bases identical to TRBD1. CDR3 length equals 14 residues. Looked up from germline, CDR1 is MNHNS and CDR2 is SASEGT. V lost 2 bases and J lost 3; bases outside the gene matches: 3. The CDR3 region is CASSEPGGDYEQYF. The CDR3 region has the DNA TGTGCCAGCAGTGAACCAGGGGGCGACTACGAGCAGTACTTC.